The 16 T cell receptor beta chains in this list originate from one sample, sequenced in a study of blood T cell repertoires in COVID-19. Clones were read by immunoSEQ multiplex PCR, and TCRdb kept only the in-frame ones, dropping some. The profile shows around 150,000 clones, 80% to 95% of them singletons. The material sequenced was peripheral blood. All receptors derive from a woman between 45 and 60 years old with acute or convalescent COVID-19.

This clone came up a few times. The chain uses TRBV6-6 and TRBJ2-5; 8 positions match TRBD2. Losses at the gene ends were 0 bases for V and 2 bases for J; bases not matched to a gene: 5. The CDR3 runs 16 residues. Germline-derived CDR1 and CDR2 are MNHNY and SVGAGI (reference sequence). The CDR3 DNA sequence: TGTGCCAGCAGTTACTCTGCGGGAGGCCGTCAAGAGACCCAGTACTTC. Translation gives CASSYSAGGRQETQYF.

Here the CDR3 reads CASSQDGRADEQYF. Written as DNA, the CDR3 is TGCGCCAGCAGCCAAGATGGCAGGGCCGACGAGCAGTACTTC. J is TRBJ2-7 and V is TRBV4-3; a possible D gene is TRBD1 (5 bases). The ends were cut back, 0 bases at V and 5 bases at J, with 11 bases in the middle. In germline, CDR1 is LGHNA, CDR2 YSLEER. This CDR3 spans 14 amino acids.

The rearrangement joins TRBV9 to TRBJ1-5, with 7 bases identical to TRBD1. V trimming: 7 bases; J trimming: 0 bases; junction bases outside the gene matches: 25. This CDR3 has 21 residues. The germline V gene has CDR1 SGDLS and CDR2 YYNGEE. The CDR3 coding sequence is TGTGCCAGCGGAACTACGGGACAGTCCACCCCTATCCCCTATAGCAATCAGCCCCAGCATTTT. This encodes CASGTTGQSTPIPYSNQPQHF.

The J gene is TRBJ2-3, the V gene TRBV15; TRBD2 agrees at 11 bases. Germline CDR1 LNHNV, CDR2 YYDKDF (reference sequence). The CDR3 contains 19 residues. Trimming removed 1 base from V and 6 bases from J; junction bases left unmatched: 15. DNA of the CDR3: TGTGCCACCAGCAGAGTTTTTGCTAGCGGGGGGTCAGGTGGGGATACGCAGTATTTT. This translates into CATSRVFASGGSGGDTQYF.

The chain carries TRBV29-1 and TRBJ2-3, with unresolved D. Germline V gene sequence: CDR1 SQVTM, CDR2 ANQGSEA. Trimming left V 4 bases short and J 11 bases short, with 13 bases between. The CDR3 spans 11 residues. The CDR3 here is CSVAPASVQYF. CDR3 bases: TGCAGCGTTGCACCCGCTAGTGTGCAGTATTTT.

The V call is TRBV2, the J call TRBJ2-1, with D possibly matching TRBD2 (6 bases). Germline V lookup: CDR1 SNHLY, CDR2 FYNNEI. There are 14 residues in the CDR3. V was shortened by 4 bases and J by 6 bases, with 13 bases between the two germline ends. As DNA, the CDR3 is TGTGCCAGCAGTGTGACGCGGGGCGGCAATGAGCAGTTCTTC. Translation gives CASSVTRGGNEQFF.

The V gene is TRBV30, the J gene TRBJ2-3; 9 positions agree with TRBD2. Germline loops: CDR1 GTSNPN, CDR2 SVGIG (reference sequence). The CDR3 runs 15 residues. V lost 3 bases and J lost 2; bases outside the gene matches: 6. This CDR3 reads CAWSSLAGFTDTQYF. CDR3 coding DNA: TGTGCCTGGAGCTCCCTAGCGGGGTTCACAGATACGCAGTATTTT.

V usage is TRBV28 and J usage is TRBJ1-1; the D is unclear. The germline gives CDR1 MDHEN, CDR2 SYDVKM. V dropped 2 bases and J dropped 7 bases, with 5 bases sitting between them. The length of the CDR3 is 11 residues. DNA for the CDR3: TGTGCCAGCAGTTTAGGACTTGAAGCTTTCTTT. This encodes CASSLGLEAFF.

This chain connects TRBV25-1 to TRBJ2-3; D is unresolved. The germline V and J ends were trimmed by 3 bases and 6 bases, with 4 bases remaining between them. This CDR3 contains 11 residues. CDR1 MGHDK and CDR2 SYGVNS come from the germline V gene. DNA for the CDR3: TGTGCCAGCAGTGACAGGGATACGCAGTATTTT. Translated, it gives CASSDRDTQYF.

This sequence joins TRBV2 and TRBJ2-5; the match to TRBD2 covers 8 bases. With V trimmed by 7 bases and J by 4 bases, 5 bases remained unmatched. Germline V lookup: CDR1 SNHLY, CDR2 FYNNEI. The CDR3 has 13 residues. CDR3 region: CASKAGVGETQYF. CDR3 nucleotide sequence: TGTGCCAGCAAAGCGGGAGTGGGAGAGACCCAGTACTTC. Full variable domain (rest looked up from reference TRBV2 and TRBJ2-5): EPEVTQTPSHQVTQMGQEVILRCVPISNHLYFYWYRQILGQKVEFLVSFYNNEISEKSEIFDDQFSVERPDGSNFTLKIRSTKLEDSAMYFCASKAGVGETQYFGPGTRLLVL.

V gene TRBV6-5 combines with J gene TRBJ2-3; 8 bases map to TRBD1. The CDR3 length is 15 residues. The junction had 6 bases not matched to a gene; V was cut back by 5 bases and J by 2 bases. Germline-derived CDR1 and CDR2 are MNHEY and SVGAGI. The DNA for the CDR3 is TGTGCCAGCAGTATTGACAGGGGCTTCACAGATACGCAGTATTTT. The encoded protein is CASSIDRGFTDTQYF.

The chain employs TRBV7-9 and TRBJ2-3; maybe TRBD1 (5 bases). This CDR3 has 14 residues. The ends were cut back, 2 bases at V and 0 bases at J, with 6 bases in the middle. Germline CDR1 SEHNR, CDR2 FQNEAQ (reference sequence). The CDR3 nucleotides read TGTGCCAGCAGCTTAAAGGGGAGCACAGATACGCAGTATTTT. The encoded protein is CASSLKGSTDTQYF.

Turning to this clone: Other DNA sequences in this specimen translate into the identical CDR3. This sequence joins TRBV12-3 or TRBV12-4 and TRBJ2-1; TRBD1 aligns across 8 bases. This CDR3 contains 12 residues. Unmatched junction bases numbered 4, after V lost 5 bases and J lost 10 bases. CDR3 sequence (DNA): TGTGCCAGCAGTCTCACAGGGGGAGAGCAGTTCTTC. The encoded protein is CASSLTGGEQFF.

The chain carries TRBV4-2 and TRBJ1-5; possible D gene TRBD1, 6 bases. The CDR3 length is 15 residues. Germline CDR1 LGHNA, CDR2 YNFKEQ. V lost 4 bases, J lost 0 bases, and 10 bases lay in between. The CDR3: CASSLEGGSNQPQHF. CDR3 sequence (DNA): TGTGCCAGCAGCCTAGAAGGGGGTAGCAATCAGCCCCAGCATTTT.

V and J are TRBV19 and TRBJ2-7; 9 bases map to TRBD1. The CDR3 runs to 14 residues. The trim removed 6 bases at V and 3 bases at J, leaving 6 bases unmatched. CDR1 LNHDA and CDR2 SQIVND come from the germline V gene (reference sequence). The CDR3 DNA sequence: TGTGCCAGTAGCCCCGGACAGGGGTTCTACGAGCAGTACTTC. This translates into CASSPGQGFYEQYF.

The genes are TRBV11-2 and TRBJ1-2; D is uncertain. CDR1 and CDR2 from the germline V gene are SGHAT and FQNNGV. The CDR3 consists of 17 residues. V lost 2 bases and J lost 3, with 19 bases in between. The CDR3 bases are TGTGCCAGCAGCTTATCTGGGGAAGTGAGGGAGGACTATGGCTACACCTTC. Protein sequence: CASSLSGEVREDYGYTF.